This T cell receptor beta chain was profiled in a study of technical replicates of blood from several donors (dated by TCRdb to 2016 to 2017). The CDR3 covers 15 residues, taking in both the cysteine and the phenylalanine. Of the read, only the CDR3 DNA is kept; its 45 bases are in frame from base 1. CDR1 SEHNR and CDR2 FQNEAQ were looked up in the germline V gene (reference sequence). V is cut back by 5 bases and J by 6 bases, with 9 bases in the junction unmatched. The receptor library was made with the immunoSEQ multiplex PCR assay. TCRdb retrieved this table from immuneACCESS and kept in-frame rearrangements only. Not all clones are present; in checked studies, unresolved V genes account for under half, and no reason is known for the remainder. The sample yields around 50,000 clones; around nine tenths were counted once. About 3.9% of the sample is held by the ten biggest clonotypes. Comments on this clone: Which antigen it targets is not known. No much larger clonotype is one base removed from it; base qualities were not supplied.

Sequenced sample: PBMCs. The V and J segments used are TRBV7-9 and TRBJ1-1; TRBD1 lines up with 10 middle nucleotides. The clonotype was recovered from a human donor in good health. Some clones in this sample may be carry-over from other donors' samples. The CDR3 has the sequence CASSLGQGVMAEAFF. The DNA is as follows: TGTGCCAGCAGCCTTGGACAGGGGGTAATGGCTGAAGCTTTCTTT.